This T cell receptor (beta chain) was found in a study of blood T cells in healthy people across ages. CDR1 is DFQATT, CDR2 SNEGSKA, per germline (reference sequence). The CDR3 extends over 11 amino acids. For the second PCR, which ran for 7 to 11 cycles, a sample-barcoded 5' primer and a J-beta primer mix were used. Via MiXCR, TCRdb re-called the 5' RACE reads, giving one row per CDR3 protein. The table shows approximately 1.5 million distinct CDR3 sequences, with under 55% occurring only once. Per sample, no less than 6 micrograms of total RNA were extracted. The sequencing input was blood. This chain connects TRBV20-1 to TRBJ2-5, with unresolved D. The J call is uncertain, as TRBJ2-7 better fits the DNA end. This TCR came from a woman younger than 35 in good health. CDR3 region: CSPKLPYEQYF. CDR3 sequence (DNA): TGCAGTCCCAAGCTTCCCTACGAGCAGTACTTC.